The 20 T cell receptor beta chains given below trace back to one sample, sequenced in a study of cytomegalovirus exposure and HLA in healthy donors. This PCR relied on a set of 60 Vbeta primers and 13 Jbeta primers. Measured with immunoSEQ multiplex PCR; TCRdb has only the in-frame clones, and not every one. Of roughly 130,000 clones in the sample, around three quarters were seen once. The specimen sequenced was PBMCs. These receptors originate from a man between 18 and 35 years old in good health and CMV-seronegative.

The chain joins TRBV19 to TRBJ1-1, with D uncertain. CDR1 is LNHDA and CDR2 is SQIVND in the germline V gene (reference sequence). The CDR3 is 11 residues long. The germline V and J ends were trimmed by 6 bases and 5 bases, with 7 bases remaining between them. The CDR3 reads CASRTGTEAFF. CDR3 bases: TGTGCCAGTAGGACTGGGACTGAAGCTTTCTTT.

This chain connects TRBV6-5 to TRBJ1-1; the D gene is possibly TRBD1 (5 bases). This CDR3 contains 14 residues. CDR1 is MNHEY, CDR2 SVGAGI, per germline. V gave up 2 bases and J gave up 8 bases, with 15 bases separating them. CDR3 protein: CASSYGGQGPEAFF. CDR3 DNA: TGTGCCAGCAGTTACGGCGGCCAGGGCCCCGAAGCTTTCTTT.

CDR3 coding DNA: TGCGCCAGCAGCCGGTCACTAGCGGGAAACAATGAGCAGTTCTTC. Translating it yields CASSRSLAGNNEQFF. The V and J genes are TRBV5-1 and TRBJ2-1; TRBD2 agrees at 10 bases. After removal of 4 bases from V and 5 bases from J, the junction contained 6 bases not matched to a gene. Germline V gene lookup returns CDR1 SGHRS and CDR2 YFSETQ. This CDR3 region has 15 residues.

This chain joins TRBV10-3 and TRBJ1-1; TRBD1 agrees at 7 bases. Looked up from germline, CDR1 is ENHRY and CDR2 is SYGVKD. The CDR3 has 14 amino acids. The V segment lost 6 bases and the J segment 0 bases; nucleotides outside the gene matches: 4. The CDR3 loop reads CAIRPGTVNTEAFF. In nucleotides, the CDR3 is TGTGCCATCAGACCGGGGACAGTGAACACTGAAGCTTTCTTT.

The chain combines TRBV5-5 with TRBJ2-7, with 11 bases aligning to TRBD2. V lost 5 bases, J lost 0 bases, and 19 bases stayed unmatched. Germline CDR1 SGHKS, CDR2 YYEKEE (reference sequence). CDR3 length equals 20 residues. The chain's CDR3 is CASRPPQGTSGTQISYEQYV. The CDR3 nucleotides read TGTGCCAGCAGACCTCCCCAGGGGACTAGCGGAACTCAGATCTCCTACGAGCAGTACGTC.

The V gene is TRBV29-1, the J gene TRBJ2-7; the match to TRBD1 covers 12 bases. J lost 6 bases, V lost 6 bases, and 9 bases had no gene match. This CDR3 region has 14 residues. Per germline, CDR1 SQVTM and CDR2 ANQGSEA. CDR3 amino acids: CSVSPGTGGGEQYF. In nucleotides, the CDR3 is TGCAGCGTCTCCCCAGGGACAGGGGGCGGCGAGCAGTACTTC.

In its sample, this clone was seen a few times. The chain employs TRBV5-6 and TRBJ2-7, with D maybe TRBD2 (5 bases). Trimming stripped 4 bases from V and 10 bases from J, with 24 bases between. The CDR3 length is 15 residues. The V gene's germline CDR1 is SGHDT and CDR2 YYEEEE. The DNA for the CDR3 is TGTGCCAGCAGCCCAAAACCTAGCAGTCCCTCACCACAGTACGTC. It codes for CASSPKPSSPSPQYV.

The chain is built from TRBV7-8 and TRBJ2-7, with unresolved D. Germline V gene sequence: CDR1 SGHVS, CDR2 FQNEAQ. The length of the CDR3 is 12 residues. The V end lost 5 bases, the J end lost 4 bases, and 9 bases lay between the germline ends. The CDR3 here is CASSLSQYEQYF. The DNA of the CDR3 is TGTGCCAGCAGCCTTAGTCAATACGAGCAGTACTTC.

The CDR3 DNA follows: TGCGCCAGTGGGCCAGGGCCCGCTTCATCCTACGAGCAGTACTTC. This codes for CASGPGPASSYEQYF. The V call is TRBV5-1, the J call TRBJ2-7, with D perhaps matching TRBD1 (5 bases). The CDR3 length is 15 residues. Germline-derived CDR1 and CDR2 are SGHRS and YFSETQ. V was trimmed by 8 bases and J by 1 base, leaving 19 bases between them.

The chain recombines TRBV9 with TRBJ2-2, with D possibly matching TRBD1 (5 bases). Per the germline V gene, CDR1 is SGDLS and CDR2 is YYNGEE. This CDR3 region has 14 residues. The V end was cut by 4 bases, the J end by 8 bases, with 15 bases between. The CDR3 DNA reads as TGTGCCAGCAGCCCAACGGTGGGGCCTGGGGAGCTGTTTTTT. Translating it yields CASSPTVGPGELFF.

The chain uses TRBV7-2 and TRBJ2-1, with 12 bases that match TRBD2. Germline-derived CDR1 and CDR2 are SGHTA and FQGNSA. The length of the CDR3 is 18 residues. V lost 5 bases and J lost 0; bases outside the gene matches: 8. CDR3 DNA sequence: TGTGCCAGCAGCACACGGACTAGCGGGATTGGCTCCTACAATGAGCAGTTCTTC. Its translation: CASSTRTSGIGSYNEQFF.

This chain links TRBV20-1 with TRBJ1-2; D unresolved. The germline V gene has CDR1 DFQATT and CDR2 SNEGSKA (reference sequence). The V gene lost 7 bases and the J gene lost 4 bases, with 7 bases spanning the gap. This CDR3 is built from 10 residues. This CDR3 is CSVPGYGYTF. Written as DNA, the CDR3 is TGCAGTGTCCCAGGCTATGGCTACACCTTC.

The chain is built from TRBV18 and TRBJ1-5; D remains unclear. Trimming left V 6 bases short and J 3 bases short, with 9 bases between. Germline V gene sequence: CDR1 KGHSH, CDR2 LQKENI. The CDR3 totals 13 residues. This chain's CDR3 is CASSVRDNQPQHF. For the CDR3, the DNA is TGTGCCAGCTCCGTCCGAGACAATCAGCCCCAGCATTTT.

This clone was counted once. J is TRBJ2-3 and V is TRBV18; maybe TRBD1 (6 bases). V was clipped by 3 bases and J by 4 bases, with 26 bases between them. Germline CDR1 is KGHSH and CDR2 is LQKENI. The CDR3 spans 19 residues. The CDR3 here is CASSPLPPRGFGGPDTQYF. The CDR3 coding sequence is TGTGCCAGCTCACCTCTTCCCCCCAGGGGATTTGGAGGTCCAGATACGCAGTATTTT.

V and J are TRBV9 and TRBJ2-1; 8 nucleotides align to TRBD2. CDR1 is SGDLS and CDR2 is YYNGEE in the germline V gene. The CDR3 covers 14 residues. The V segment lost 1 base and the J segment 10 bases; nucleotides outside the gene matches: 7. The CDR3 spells CASSVSGSSREQFF. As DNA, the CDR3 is TGTGCCAGCAGCGTAAGCGGGAGTAGTCGAGAGCAGTTCTTC.

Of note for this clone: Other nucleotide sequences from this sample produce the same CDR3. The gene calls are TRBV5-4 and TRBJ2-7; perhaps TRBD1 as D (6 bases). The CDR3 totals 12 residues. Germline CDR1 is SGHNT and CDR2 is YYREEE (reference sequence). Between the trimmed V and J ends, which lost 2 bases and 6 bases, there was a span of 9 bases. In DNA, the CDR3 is TGTGCCAGCAGCTTAACAGGGTTCGAGCAGTACTTC. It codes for CASSLTGFEQYF.

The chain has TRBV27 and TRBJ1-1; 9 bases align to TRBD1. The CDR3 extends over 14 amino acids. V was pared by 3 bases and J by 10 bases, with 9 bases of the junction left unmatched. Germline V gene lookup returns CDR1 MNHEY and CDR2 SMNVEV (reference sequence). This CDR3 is CASSFGTGNTRAFF. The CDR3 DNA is TGTGCCAGCAGTTTCGGGACAGGGAATACCAGAGCTTTCTTT.

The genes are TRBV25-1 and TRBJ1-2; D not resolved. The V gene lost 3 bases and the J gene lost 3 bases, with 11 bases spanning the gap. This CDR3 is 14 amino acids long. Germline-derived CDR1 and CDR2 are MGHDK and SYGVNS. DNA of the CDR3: TGTGCCAGCAGTGATTCATCCGGTTACTATGGCTACACCTTC. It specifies CASSDSSGYYGYTF.

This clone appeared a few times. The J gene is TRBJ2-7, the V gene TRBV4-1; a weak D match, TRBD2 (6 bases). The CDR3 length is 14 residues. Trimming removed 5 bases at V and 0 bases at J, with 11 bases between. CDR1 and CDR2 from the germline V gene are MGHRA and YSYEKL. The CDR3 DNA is TGCGCCAGCAGCATCCGACTAGACTCCTACGAGCAGTACGTC. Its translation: CASSIRLDSYEQYV.

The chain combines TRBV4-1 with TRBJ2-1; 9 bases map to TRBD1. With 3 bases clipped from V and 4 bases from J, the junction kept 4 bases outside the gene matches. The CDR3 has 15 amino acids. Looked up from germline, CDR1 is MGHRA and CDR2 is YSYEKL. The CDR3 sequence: CASSQGQGLYNEQFF. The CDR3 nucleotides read TGCGCCAGCAGCCAGGGACAGGGCCTATACAATGAGCAGTTCTTC.